Here is one TCR beta chain with its context. The data derive from a study of immune evolution from preneoplasia to lung adenocarcinoma. The protocol was immunoSEQ multiplex PCR, while the TCRdb copy is restricted to in-frame clones and leaves out a portion. The sample has around 4,400 clones, approximately 80% seen once. V was trimmed by 1 base and J by 0 bases, leaving 13 bases between them. Per germline, CDR1 SGHAT and CDR2 FQDESV (reference sequence). The CDR3 is made up of 16 amino acids. This TCR derives from a person between 45 and 75 years old with lung adenocarcinoma. The sample taken for sequencing was FFPE minimally invasive lung adenocarcinoma tissue. The rearrangement uses TRBV11-1 and TRBJ2-7; D gene uncertain. The CDR3 DNA sequence: TGTGCCAGCAGCTTAGAAACGGGTGCAGTCTCCTACGAGCAGTACTTC. This translates into CASSLETGAVSYEQYF.